This TCR beta chain emerged from a study of T cells after yellow fever vaccination. V shed 5 bases, J shed 2 bases, and the junction held 7 bases outside the gene matches. The length of the CDR3 is 15 residues. Germline V CDR1 and CDR2: DFQATT, SNEGSKA (reference sequence). MiXCR, run by TCRdb on the 5' RACE reads, gives a single entry per CDR3 protein. The data hold some 670,000 distinct CDR3 sequences, with 12% observed a single time. The sequenced sample was PBMCs, obtained on the day of the yellow fever booster vaccination. The chain recombines TRBV20-1 with TRBJ2-3; TRBD2 matches 10 bases. The receptor's source is a man aged 30 to 39 who received the YFV17D yellow fever vaccine. The CDR3, as DNA: TGCAGTGCTGAAGGACTAGCGGAACTCACAGATACGCAGTATTTT. As protein: CSAEGLAELTDTQYF.